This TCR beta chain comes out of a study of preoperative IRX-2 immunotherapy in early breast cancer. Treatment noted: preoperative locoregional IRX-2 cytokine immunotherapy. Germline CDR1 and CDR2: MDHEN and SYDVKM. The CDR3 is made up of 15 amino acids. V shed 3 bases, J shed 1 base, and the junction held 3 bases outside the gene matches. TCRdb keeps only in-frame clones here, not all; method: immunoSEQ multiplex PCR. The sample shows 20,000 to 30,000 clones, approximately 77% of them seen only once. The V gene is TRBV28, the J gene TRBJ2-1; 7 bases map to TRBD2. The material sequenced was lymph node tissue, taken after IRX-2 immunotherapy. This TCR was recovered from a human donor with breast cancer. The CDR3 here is CASSFPSGSYNEQFF. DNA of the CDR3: TGTGCCAGCAGTTTCCCTAGCGGATCCTACAATGAGCAGTTCTTC.